This paragraph reports one T cell receptor beta chain. No antigen is known for it. J gave up 6 bases and V 3 bases, and 11 bases lay outside the gene matches. Germline V lookup: CDR1 SGDLS, CDR2 YYNGEE. There are 17 residues in the CDR3. The sample comes from a study of blood T cells in healthy people across ages. Findings of the study overall: The diversity estimates, figures obtained from one million T cells, were considered underestimates. Per million T cells, TCR beta diversity dropped roughly linearly as age increased.

A J-beta primer mix and a sample-barcoded 5' primer were used in a second PCR of about 6 to 12 cycles. TCRdb recomputed calls from the 5' RACE reads with MiXCR, one row per CDR3 protein. The table lists 800,000 to 950,000 distinct CDR3 sequences, roughly 48% of them singletons. Material: blood. The receptor was derived from a man younger than 45 in good health. The rearrangement links TRBV9 to TRBJ2-1; 11 bases are shared with TRBD1. The CDR3 sequence is CASSATGGTGGFNEQFF. DNA of the CDR3: TGTGCCAGCAGCGCCACGGGAGGGACAGGGGGATTCAATGAGCAGTTCTTC.